This T cell receptor (beta chain) is drawn from a study of PD-L1 blockade in urothelial cancer. Germline CDR1 SQVTM, CDR2 ANQGSEA. The ends lost 0 bases at V and 2 bases at J; junction bases unmatched: 8. CDR3 length: 18 amino acids. Time point here: pretreatment peripheral blood. Sequencing was performed with immunoSEQ multiplex PCR; in TCRdb, only in-frame clones are kept and a portion is missing. The profile shows 49,000 or so clones, just over 85% of them singletons. This specimen consisted of PBMCs, obtained around atezolizumab (anti-PD-L1) treatment. The clonotype was recovered from a man in his 60s with urothelial cancer. The rearrangement joins TRBV29-1 to TRBJ2-2; 11 positions agree with TRBD2. CDR3: CSVEDWVAGGPNTGELFF. The CDR3 DNA follows: TGCAGCGTTGAAGATTGGGTAGCGGGGGGGCCAAACACCGGGGAGCTGTTTTTT.